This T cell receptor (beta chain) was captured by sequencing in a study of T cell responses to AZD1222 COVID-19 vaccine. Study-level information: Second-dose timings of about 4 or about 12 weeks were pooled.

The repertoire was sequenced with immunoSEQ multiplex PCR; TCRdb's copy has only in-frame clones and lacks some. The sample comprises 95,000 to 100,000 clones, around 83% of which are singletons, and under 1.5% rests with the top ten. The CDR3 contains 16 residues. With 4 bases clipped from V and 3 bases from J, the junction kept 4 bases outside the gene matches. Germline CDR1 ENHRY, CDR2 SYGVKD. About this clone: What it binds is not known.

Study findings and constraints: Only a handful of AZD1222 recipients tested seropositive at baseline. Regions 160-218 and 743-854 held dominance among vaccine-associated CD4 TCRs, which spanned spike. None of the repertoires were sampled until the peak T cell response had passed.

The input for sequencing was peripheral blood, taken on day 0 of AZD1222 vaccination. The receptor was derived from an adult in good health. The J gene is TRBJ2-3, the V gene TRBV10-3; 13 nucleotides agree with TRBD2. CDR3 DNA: TGTGCCATCAGTGGAACTAGCGGGAGGGTAACAGATACGCAGTATTTT. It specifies CAISGTSGRVTDTQYF.